This T cell receptor beta chain is from a study of cytomegalovirus exposure and HLA in healthy donors. Per germline, CDR1 SEHNR and CDR2 FQNEAQ (reference sequence). V was pared by 3 bases and J by 5 bases, with 7 bases between. CDR3 size: 13 residues. This PCR relied on a set of 60 Vbeta primers and 13 Jbeta primers. Measured with immunoSEQ multiplex PCR; TCRdb has only the in-frame clones, and not every one. The table has around 110,000 clones, approximately 81% seen once. The sequencing input was PBMCs. The J gene is TRBJ2-2, the V gene TRBV7-9, with D uncertain. This TCR was recovered from a man aged 30 to 39 in good health and CMV-seropositive. This chain's CDR3 is CASSFLQTGELFF. The DNA of the CDR3 is TGTGCCAGCAGCTTTTTGCAGACCGGGGAGCTGTTTTTT. Full variable domain (outside the CDR3, taken from reference TRBV7-9 and TRBJ2-2): DTGVSQNPRHKITKRGQNVTFRCDPISEHNRLYWYRQTLGQGPEFLTYFQNEAQLEKSRLLSDRFSAERPKGSFSTLEIQRTEQGDSAMYLCASSFLQTGELFFGEGSRLTVL.